The 20 T cell receptor beta chains below come from one sample, sequenced in a study of cytomegalovirus exposure and HLA in healthy donors. Primers for the PCR totalled 60 Vbeta and 13 Jbeta. The assay was immunoSEQ multiplex PCR, and TCRdb's table has in-frame clones only and misses some. The data show around 84,000 clones, and the top ten clones hold about 4.6%. Sequencing was performed on PBMCs. The receptors derive from a man in his thirties or forties in good health and CMV-seronegative.

V gene TRBV27 combines with J gene TRBJ2-7; tentatively, D is TRBD1 (6 bases). This CDR3 spans 16 amino acids. Germline V gene data show CDR1 as MNHEY and CDR2 as SMNVEV (reference sequence). Trimming left V 1 base short and J 1 base short, with 14 bases between. CDR3 coding DNA: TGTGCCAGCAGTTTATTTGCAGGGGCCGCTTCCTACGAGCAGTACTTC. Translated: CASSLFAGAASYEQYF.

The V gene is TRBV10-3, the J gene TRBJ2-5, with D hard to call. CDR1 is ENHRY and CDR2 is SYGVKD in the germline V gene. Deletions cut 4 bases from V and 5 bases from J, with 5 bases between. CDR3 length: 11 amino acids. The CDR3 reads CAISAGETQYF. DNA for the CDR3: TGTGCCATCAGTGCCGGGGAGACCCAGTACTTC.

This chain joins TRBV29-1 and TRBJ2-1; a possible D gene is TRBD2 (7 bases). The CDR3 totals 12 residues. The V gene lost 3 bases and the J gene lost 7 bases, with 10 bases spanning the gap. Germline-derived CDR1 and CDR2 are SQVTM and ANQGSEA. CDR3 in DNA: TGCAGCGTTGAGAGGGGGGGAAATGAGCAGTTCTTC. Encoded protein: CSVERGGNEQFF.

Of note for this clone: A junction end diverges from the germline sequence, so it may reflect a read error. J is TRBJ2-5 and V is TRBV6-5; D is unresolved. From germline, CDR1 is MNHEY and CDR2 SVGAGI. The CDR3 is made up of 12 amino acids. CDR3 sequence reads: CASSYSAAPLNF. The CDR3 region has the DNA TGTGCCAGCAGTTACTCTGCCGCGCCCTTGAACTTC.

This chain uses TRBV10-3 with TRBJ2-7; D is possibly TRBD2 (6 bases). The ends were cut back, 2 bases at V and 3 bases at J, with 20 bases in the middle. Germline-derived CDR1 and CDR2 are ENHRY and SYGVKD. There are 17 residues in the CDR3. The DNA of the CDR3 is TGTGCCATCAGTGAGCCCCCAGCGGGTACAGGTTTCTACGAGCAGTACTTC. Encoded protein: CAISEPPAGTGFYEQYF.

V usage is TRBV5-1 and J usage is TRBJ1-1; the match to TRBD1 covers 8 bases. The CDR3 sequence is 14 residues long. The junction had 7 bases not matched to a gene; V was cut back by 0 bases and J by 9 bases. Germline V lookup: CDR1 SGHRS, CDR2 YFSETQ. CDR3 in DNA: TGCGCCAGCAGCTTGGCCGAAGGACAGGGCAAAGCTTTCTTT. This translates into CASSLAEGQGKAFF.

This chain connects TRBV5-4 to TRBJ2-3; D gene ambiguous. This CDR3 is 12 amino acids long. V was cut by 0 bases and J by 5 bases, with 4 bases left in between. Germline lookup yields CDR1 SGHNT and CDR2 YYREEE (reference sequence). The CDR3: CASSLDGDTQYF. The CDR3 nucleotides are TGTGCCAGCAGCTTGGACGGAGATACGCAGTATTTT.

This CDR3 is CASSLSINSYEQYF. CDR3 bases: TGTGCCAGCAGTCTCTCTATTAACTCCTACGAGCAGTACTTC. The chain joins TRBV6-5 to TRBJ2-7; D gene uncertain. Trimming shortened V by 5 bases and J by 0 bases, and 11 bases separated the two germline ends. This CDR3 contains 14 residues. Germline-derived CDR1 and CDR2 are MNHEY and SVGAGI.

The chain carries TRBV6-1 and TRBJ2-7; D is undetermined. The V gene's germline CDR1 is MNHNS and CDR2 SASEGT. V lost 4 bases and J lost 2, with 15 bases in between. There are 15 residues in the CDR3. As DNA, the CDR3 is TGTGCCAGCAGTGGATTCGACTCCTACGCCTACGAGCAGTACTTC. Translated, it gives CASSGFDSYAYEQYF.

In the case of this clone: Likely a read error: the CDR3 ends without its conserved phenylalanine or tryptophan. The V call is TRBV5-4, the J call TRBJ2-7; D possibly corresponds to TRBD1 (6 bases). The germline V gene encodes CDR1 SGHNT and CDR2 YYREEE (reference sequence). V was trimmed by 4 bases and J by 0 bases, leaving 14 bases between them. The CDR3 consists of 15 residues. CDR3 loop: CASSPLSGHSYEQYL. CDR3 in DNA: TGTGCCAGCAGCCCCCTCTCGGGACACTCCTACGAGCAGTACCTC.

The chain carries TRBV19 and TRBJ1-5; D unresolved. In germline, CDR1 is LNHDA, CDR2 SQIVND (reference sequence). The CDR3 extends over 13 amino acids. V was clipped by 3 bases and J by 5 bases, with 8 bases between them. This chain's CDR3 is CASSIWEDQPQHF. CDR3 DNA: TGTGCCAGTAGTATCTGGGAGGATCAGCCCCAGCATTTT. The full variable domain, in which reference TRBV19 and TRBJ1-5 provide the parts outside the CDR3, is DGGITQSPKYLFRKEGQNVTLSCEQNLNHDAMYWYRQDPGQGLRLIYYSQIVNDFQKGDIAEGYSVSREKKESFPLTVTSAQKNPTAFYLCASSIWEDQPQHFGDGTRLSIL.

J is TRBJ1-1 and V is TRBV18; no reliable D call. This CDR3 is built from 13 residues. Trimming took off 1 base at V and 3 bases at J, with 6 bases between the two ends. Germline V gene sequence: CDR1 KGHSH, CDR2 LQKENI. In DNA form, the CDR3 reads TGTGCCAGCTCACCACATCAGGACACTGAAGCTTTCTTT. Amino acid sequence: CASSPHQDTEAFF.

The rearrangement uses TRBV19 and TRBJ2-3; D might be TRBD2 (5 bases). The germline V gene has CDR1 LNHDA and CDR2 SQIVND (reference sequence). Between the trimmed V and J ends, which lost 8 bases and 4 bases, there was a span of 19 bases. The CDR3 runs 15 residues. The CDR3 spells CASSYRASNADTQYF. CDR3 coding DNA: TGTGCCAGTTCCTATAGGGCTAGCAACGCAGATACGCAGTATTTT.

The chain employs TRBV7-2 and TRBJ1-5, with D unclear. V was shortened by 1 base and J by 7 bases, with 8 bases between the two germline ends. The CDR3 has 13 residues. Germline V gene sequence: CDR1 SGHTA, CDR2 FQGNSA. The chain's CDR3 is CASSLDREQPQHF. CDR3 sequence (DNA): TGTGCCAGCAGCTTAGACAGAGAGCAGCCCCAGCATTTT.

The CDR3 protein is CASSEGRNTEAFF. CDR3 bases: TGTGCCAGCAGTGAGGGGAGGAACACTGAAGCTTTCTTT. The genes are TRBV2 and TRBJ1-1; D call uncertain. Per the germline V gene, CDR1 is SNHLY and CDR2 is FYNNEI. Trimming stripped 3 bases from V and 1 base from J, with 6 bases between. This CDR3 spans 13 amino acids.

The chain employs TRBV5-1 and TRBJ2-7, with D maybe TRBD1 (6 bases). From germline, CDR1 is SGHRS and CDR2 YFSETQ. The CDR3 length is 14 residues. V lost 3 bases to trimming and J lost 1 base, with 11 bases between them. For the CDR3, the DNA is TGCGCCAGCAGCTCAATAGGGGGATCCTACGAGCAGTACTTC. Protein sequence: CASSSIGGSYEQYF.

V and J are TRBV6-5 and TRBJ1-3; 10 bases align to TRBD1. After removal of 2 bases from V and 2 bases from J, the junction contained 0 bases not matched to a gene. Germline CDR1 is MNHEY and CDR2 is SVGAGI. The CDR3 sequence is 15 residues long. The CDR3 loop reads CASSYDRGPGNTIYF. The DNA of the CDR3 is TGTGCCAGCAGTTACGACAGGGGGCCTGGAAACACCATATATTTT.

The genes are TRBV7-2 and TRBJ2-1; possibly TRBD1 for D (5 bases). The CDR3 is 16 amino acids. Trimming stripped 2 bases from V and 4 bases from J, with 15 bases between. CDR1 SGHTA and CDR2 FQGNSA come from the germline V gene. The CDR3 DNA reads as TGTGCCAGCAGCTTAAGGTTAGGGGCAGAATACAATGAGCAGTTCTTC. Its protein is CASSLRLGAEYNEQFF. The whole variable domain, remainder taken from reference TRBV7-2 and TRBJ2-1, is GAGVSQSPSNKVTEKGKDVELRCDPISGHTALYWYRQSLGQGLEFLIYFQGNSAPDKSGLPSDRFSAERTGGSVSTLTIQRTQQEDSAVYLCASSLRLGAEYNEQFFGPGTRLTVL.

The V gene is TRBV18, the J gene TRBJ1-2; 9 nucleotides line up with TRBD1. Germline V gene lookup returns CDR1 KGHSH and CDR2 LQKENI. This CDR3 contains 14 residues. V was pared by 4 bases and J by 8 bases, with 8 bases of the junction left unmatched. In DNA form, the CDR3 reads TGTGCCAGCTCACGTACGGACAGGGGACGAGGCTACACCTTC. Translated, it gives CASSRTDRGRGYTF.

The V call is TRBV27, the J call TRBJ1-1; D is perhaps TRBD1 (6 bases). CDR1 MNHEY and CDR2 SMNVEV come from the germline V gene (reference sequence). CDR3 size: 15 residues. V was clipped by 7 bases and J by 1 base, with 16 bases between them. This chain's CDR3 is CASNRASGKNTEAFF. Here the CDR3 DNA reads TGTGCCAGCAACAGGGCTTCCGGTAAGAACACTGAAGCTTTCTTT.